This passage covers 9 T cell receptor beta chains from one sample sequenced in a study of T cell clones after liver transplantation. TCRdb's table, derived via immunoSEQ multiplex PCR, lists solely in-frame clones and lacks some. Of some 110,000 clones listed, approximately 78% are singletons. The input for sequencing was CD4+ T cells from blood, taken before liver transplant. The receptors here all came from a human donor who received a liver transplant.

The V and J genes are TRBV18 and TRBJ1-1, with TRBD1 identical over 10 bases. J lost 2 bases, V lost 8 bases, and 8 bases had no gene match. The V gene's germline CDR1 is KGHSH and CDR2 LQKENI. The CDR3 covers 15 residues. The CDR3 is CASRGTGALNTEAFF. As DNA, the CDR3 is TGTGCCAGCCGGGGGACAGGGGCGTTAAACACTGAAGCTTTCTTT.

This chain links TRBV4-2 with TRBJ2-2; 8 bases align to TRBD1. V trimming: 1 base; J trimming: 4 bases; junction bases outside the gene matches: 5. This CDR3 is built from 16 residues. The germline V gene has CDR1 LGHNA and CDR2 YNFKEQ. CDR3 sequence (DNA): TGTGCCAGCAGCCAAGGGACAGGGTCGTCCACCGGGGAGCTGTTTTTT. The encoded protein is CASSQGTGSSTGELFF.

This clone has only one observation. V gene TRBV5-1 combines with J gene TRBJ1-1, with a possible D match to TRBD1 (5 bases). Germline V gives CDR1 SGHRS, CDR2 YFSETQ. The CDR3 covers 15 residues. Trimming pared 7 bases from V and 3 bases from J, leaving 19 bases between. The CDR3 is CASSDGGLGDTEAFF. As DNA, the CDR3 is TGCGCCAGCTCGGATGGGGGTCTCGGGGACACTGAAGCTTTCTTT.

The table lists this clone with a count of one. This chain connects TRBV7-9 to TRBJ2-7; no reliable D call. Germline V gene lookup returns CDR1 SEHNR and CDR2 FQNEAQ (reference sequence). The CDR3 contains 14 residues. Trimming cost V 5 bases and J 2 bases, with 13 bases left between them. The CDR3 loop is CASSRPSWPYEQYF. The CDR3 DNA is TGTGCCAGCAGCCGACCAAGTTGGCCCTACGAGCAGTACTTC.

The chain uses TRBV5-1 and TRBJ1-4; D is perhaps TRBD1 (6 bases). Germline loops: CDR1 SGHRS, CDR2 YFSETQ. The V and J ends lost 0 bases and 9 bases respectively, with 18 bases between them. This CDR3 contains 16 residues. CDR3 amino acids: CASSLDRATVGQKLFF. The CDR3 nucleotides read TGCGCCAGCAGCTTGGACAGGGCAACGGTCGGACAAAAACTGTTTTTT.

J is TRBJ2-3 and V is TRBV6-5; 11 nucleotides line up with TRBD2. The CDR3 runs to 14 residues. The trim removed 6 bases at V and 6 bases at J, leaving 5 bases unmatched. The germline V gene encodes CDR1 MNHEY and CDR2 SVGAGI. For the CDR3, the DNA is TGTGCCAGCAGGGATAGCGGGGGGGCCGATACGCAGTATTTT. Its translation: CASRDSGGADTQYF.

The chain couples TRBV18 to TRBJ1-2; 10 bases fit TRBD1. This CDR3 spans 13 amino acids. Germline V gene sequence: CDR1 KGHSH, CDR2 LQKENI. After removal of 7 bases from V and 4 bases from J, the junction contained 3 bases not matched to a gene. The CDR3 DNA sequence: TGTGCCAGCTTACGGACAGGGGGCTATGGCTACACCTTC. Protein sequence: CASLRTGGYGYTF.

The genes are TRBV7-3 and TRBJ2-7; 10 bases line up with TRBD1. The J segment lost 3 bases and the V segment lost 5 bases, leaving 10 bases of the junction unmatched. In germline, CDR1 is SGHTA, CDR2 FQGTGA. The length of the CDR3 is 16 residues. CDR3 loop: CASSLSSGTGDYEQYF. CDR3 DNA sequence: TGTGCCAGCAGCCTATCCTCAGGGACAGGGGACTACGAGCAGTACTTC.

The J gene is TRBJ2-1, the V gene TRBV27, with D possibly matching TRBD2 (7 bases). The CDR3 has 16 residues. Deletions cut 4 bases from V and 9 bases from J, with 22 bases between. Germline loops: CDR1 MNHEY, CDR2 SMNVEV (reference sequence). The CDR3 DNA follows: TGTGCCAGCAGTTCCCTTCTTATGGGGGGGCTTGGTGAGCAGTTCTTC. Translated, it gives CASSSLLMGGLGEQFF.